Reported below is one TCR beta chain. The antigen is undetermined. The record originates from a study of blood T cells in healthy people across ages. Study-level findings and limits: TCR beta diversity tracked closely with naive T cell percentage.

The CDR3 has 12 amino acids. The V end lost 6 bases, the J end lost 12 bases, and 15 bases lay between the germline ends. Alongside a J-beta primer mix, a sample-barcoded 5' primer served in a second PCR lasting roughly 7 to 11 cycles. Each CDR3 protein gets one entry after TCRdb re-called the 5' RACE reads with MiXCR. The sample holds 1.5 million to 2 million distinct CDR3 sequences, almost 35% seen once. The sequence was obtained from a woman aged 25 to 39 in good health. The rearrangement uses TRBV12-3 or TRBV12-4 and TRBJ2-1; D unresolved. Sequencing used blood. The DNA for the CDR3 is TGTGCCAGCAGGTTCTCGGCGGCCCGGCAGTTCTTC. This gives the protein CASRFSAARQFF.